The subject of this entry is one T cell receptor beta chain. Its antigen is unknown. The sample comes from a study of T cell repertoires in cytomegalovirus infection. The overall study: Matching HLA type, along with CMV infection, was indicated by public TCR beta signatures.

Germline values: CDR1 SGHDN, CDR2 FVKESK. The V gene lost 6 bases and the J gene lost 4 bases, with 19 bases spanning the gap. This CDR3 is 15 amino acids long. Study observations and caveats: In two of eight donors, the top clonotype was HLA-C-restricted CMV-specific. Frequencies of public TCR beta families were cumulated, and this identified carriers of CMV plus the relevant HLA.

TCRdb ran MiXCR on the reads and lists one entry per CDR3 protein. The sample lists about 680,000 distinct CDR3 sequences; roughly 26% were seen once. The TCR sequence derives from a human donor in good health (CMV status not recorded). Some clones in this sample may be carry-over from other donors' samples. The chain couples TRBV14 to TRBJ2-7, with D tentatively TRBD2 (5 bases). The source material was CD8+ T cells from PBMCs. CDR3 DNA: TGTGCCAGCAGTAGGTCCGAAAGGTGGGAGTACGAGCAGTACTTC. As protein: CASSRSERWEYEQYF.